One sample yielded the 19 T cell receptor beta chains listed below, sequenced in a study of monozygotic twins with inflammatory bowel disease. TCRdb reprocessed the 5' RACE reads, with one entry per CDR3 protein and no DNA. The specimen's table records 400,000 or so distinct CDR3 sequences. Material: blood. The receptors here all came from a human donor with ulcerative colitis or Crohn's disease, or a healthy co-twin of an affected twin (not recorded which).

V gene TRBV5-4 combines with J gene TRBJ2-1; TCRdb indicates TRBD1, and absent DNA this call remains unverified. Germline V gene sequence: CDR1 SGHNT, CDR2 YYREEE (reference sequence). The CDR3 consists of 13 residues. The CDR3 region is CASSPLDRTRLLF.

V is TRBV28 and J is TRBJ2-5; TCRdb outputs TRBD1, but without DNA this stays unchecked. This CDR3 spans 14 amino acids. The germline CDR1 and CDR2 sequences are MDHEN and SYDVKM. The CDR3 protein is CASSSGQARETQYF. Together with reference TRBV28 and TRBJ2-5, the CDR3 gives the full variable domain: DVKVTQSSRYLVKRTGEKVFLECVQDMDHENMFWYRQDPGLGLRLIYFSYDVKMKEKGDIPEGYSVSREKKERFSLILESASTNQTSMYLCASSSGQARETQYFGPGTRLLVL.

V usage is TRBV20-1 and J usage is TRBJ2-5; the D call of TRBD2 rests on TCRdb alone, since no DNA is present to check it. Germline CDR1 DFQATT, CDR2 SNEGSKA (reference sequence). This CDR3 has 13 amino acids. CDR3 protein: CSAGAGGPETQYF.

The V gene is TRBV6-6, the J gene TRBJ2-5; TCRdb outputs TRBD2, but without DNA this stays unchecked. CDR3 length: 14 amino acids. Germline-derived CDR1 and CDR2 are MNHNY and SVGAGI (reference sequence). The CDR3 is CASNVAGVGETQYF.

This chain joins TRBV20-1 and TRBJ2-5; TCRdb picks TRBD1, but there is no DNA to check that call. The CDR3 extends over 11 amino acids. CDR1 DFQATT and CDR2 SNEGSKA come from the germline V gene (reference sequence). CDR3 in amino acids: CTPDRQETQYF.

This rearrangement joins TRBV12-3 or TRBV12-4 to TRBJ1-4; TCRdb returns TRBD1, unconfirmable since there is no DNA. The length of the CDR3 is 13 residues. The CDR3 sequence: CASSFDRDEKLFF.

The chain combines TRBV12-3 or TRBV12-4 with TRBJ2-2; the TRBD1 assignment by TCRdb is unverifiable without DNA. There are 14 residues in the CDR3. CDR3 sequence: CASSLGRGIGELFF.

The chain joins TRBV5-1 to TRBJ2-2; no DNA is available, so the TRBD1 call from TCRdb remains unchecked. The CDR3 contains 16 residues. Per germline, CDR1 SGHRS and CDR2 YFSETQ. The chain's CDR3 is CASSAGQGAVGGELFF.

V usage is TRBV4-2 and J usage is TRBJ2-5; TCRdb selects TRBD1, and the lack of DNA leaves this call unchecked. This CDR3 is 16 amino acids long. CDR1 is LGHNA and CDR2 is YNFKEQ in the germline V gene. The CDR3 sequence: CASSQAGGRYQETQYF.

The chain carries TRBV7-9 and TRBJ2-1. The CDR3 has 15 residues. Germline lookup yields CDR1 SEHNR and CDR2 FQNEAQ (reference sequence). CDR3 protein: CASSSSGSPYNEQFF.

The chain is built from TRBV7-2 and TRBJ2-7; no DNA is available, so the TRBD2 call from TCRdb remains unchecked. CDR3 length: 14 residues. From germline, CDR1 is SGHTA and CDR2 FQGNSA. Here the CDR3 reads CASWGLADPYEQYF. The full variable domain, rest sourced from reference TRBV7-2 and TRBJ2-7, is GAGVSQSPSNKVTEKGKDVELRCDPISGHTALYWYRQSLGQGLEFLIYFQGNSAPDKSGLPSDRFSAERTGGSVSTLTIQRTQQEDSAVYLCASWGLADPYEQYFGPGTRLTVT.

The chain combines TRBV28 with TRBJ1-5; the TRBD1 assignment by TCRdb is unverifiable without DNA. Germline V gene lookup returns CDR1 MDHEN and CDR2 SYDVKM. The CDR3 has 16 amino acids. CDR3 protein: CASSLYNREINQPQHF.

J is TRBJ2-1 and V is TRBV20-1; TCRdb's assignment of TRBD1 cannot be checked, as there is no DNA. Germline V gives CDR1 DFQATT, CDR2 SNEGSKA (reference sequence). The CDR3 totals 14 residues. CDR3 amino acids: CGGRRLASYNEQFF.

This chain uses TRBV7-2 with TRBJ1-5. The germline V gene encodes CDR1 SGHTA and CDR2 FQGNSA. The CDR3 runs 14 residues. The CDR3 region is CASSLVQAGQPQHF.

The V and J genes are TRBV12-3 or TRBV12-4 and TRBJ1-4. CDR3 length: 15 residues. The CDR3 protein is CASSFGSATNEKLFF.

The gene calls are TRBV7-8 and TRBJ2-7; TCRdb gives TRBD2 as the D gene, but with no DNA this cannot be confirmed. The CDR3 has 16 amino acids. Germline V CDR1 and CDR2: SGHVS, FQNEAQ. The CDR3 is CASSAQAGTSGYEQYF. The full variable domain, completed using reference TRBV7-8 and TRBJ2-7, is GAGVSQSPRYKVAKRGQDVALRCDPISGHVSLFWYQQALGQGPEFLTYFQNEAQLDKSGLPSDRFFAERPEGSVSTLKIQRTQQEDSAVYLCASSAQAGTSGYEQYFGPGTRLTVT.

CDR3 protein: CASSPSRNTIYF. V and J are TRBV25-1 and TRBJ1-3. This CDR3 is 12 amino acids long. The germline V gene has CDR1 MGHDK and CDR2 SYGVNS.

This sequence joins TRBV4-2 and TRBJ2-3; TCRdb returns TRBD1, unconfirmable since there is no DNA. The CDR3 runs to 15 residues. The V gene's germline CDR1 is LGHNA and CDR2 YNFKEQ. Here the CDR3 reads CASSQTPGAGDTQYF.

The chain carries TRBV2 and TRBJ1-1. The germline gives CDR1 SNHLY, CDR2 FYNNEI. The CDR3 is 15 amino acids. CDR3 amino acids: CASSERGGGRTEAFF.